The 18 T cell receptor beta chains below were found in one sample sequenced in a study of blood T cell repertoires in COVID-19. The assay was immunoSEQ multiplex PCR, and TCRdb's table has in-frame clones only and misses some. Counted here are 400,000 or so clones, around nine tenths occurring once; the ten biggest clones make up 3%. Sequenced: peripheral blood. The receptors stem from a human donor in a cohort sampled during active COVID-19.

The rearrangement uses TRBV6-5 and TRBJ2-5; D not certain. The CDR3 contains 15 residues. V was shortened by 0 bases and J by 2 bases, with 10 bases between the two germline ends. Germline V gene sequence: CDR1 MNHEY, CDR2 SVGAGI. The chain's CDR3 is CASSYSRVEQETQYF. Here the CDR3 DNA reads TGTGCCAGCAGTTACTCGAGAGTAGAACAAGAGACCCAGTACTTC.

The chain is built from TRBV5-4 and TRBJ2-5; 10 bases align to TRBD2. After removal of 0 bases from V and 2 bases from J, the junction contained 4 bases not matched to a gene. The length of the CDR3 is 16 residues. From germline, CDR1 is SGHNT and CDR2 YYREEE (reference sequence). CDR3 in DNA: TGTGCCAGCAGCTTGGCGGCTAGCGGGGGACAAGAGACCCAGTACTTC. As protein: CASSLAASGGQETQYF.

This rearrangement joins TRBV15 to TRBJ1-1; tentative D call: TRBD1 (6 bases). The germline V gene encodes CDR1 LNHNV and CDR2 YYDKDF (reference sequence). V shed 5 bases and J shed 3 bases, with 25 bases lying between them. The CDR3 covers 18 residues. The CDR3: CATSGSNWRGGPDTEAFF. In DNA, the CDR3 is TGTGCCACCAGCGGTAGTAACTGGAGGGGGGGCCCGGACACTGAAGCTTTCTTT.

The gene calls are TRBV10-3 and TRBJ2-5; D is undetermined. The CDR3 sequence is 16 residues long. Germline lookup yields CDR1 ENHRY and CDR2 SYGVKD. V lost 0 bases, J lost 5 bases, and 16 bases lay in between. The chain's CDR3 is CAISESISSSAETQYF. CDR3 nucleotides: TGTGCCATCAGTGAGTCGATATCTAGTAGTGCGGAGACCCAGTACTTC.

The genes are TRBV7-9 and TRBJ2-3; 9 bases are shared with TRBD1. Trimming took 5 bases from V and 2 from J; bases not matched to a gene: 5. This CDR3 is built from 15 residues. The germline V gene encodes CDR1 SEHNR and CDR2 FQNEAQ (reference sequence). DNA of the CDR3: TGTGCCAGCAGCCAAGGGACAGGGAACACAGATACGCAGTATTTT. Its protein is CASSQGTGNTDTQYF.

V usage is TRBV19 and J usage is TRBJ2-3; TRBD2 aligns across 10 bases. The CDR3 spans 17 residues. Looked up from germline, CDR1 is LNHDA and CDR2 is SQIVND (reference sequence). Unmatched junction bases numbered 5, after V lost 1 base and J lost 1 base. CDR3 bases: TGTGCCAGTAGTATAGCGCAGCTAGCGGGGGGCACAGATACGCAGTATTTT. It codes for CASSIAQLAGGTDTQYF.

This chain links TRBV5-1 with TRBJ1-6, with TRBD1 matching 8 bases. The CDR3 extends over 15 amino acids. Looked up from germline, CDR1 is SGHRS and CDR2 is YFSETQ. Trimming cost V 4 bases and J 5 bases; bases outside gene matches: 5. In DNA form, the CDR3 reads TGCGCCAGCAGCGTAACAGGGGGTAATAATTCACCCCTCCACTTT. It yields the protein CASSVTGGNNSPLHF.

This sequence joins TRBV2 and TRBJ2-4, with D maybe TRBD2 (6 bases). This CDR3 is 14 amino acids long. Between the trimmed V and J ends, which lost 6 bases and 2 bases, there was a span of 11 bases. Germline loops: CDR1 SNHLY, CDR2 FYNNEI. The CDR3: CASRGRLPKNIQYF. The CDR3 DNA sequence: TGTGCCAGCAGAGGGAGGCTACCCAAAAACATTCAGTACTTC.

The chain recombines TRBV6-5 with TRBJ1-5; TRBD1 aligns across 9 bases. The germline gives CDR1 MNHEY, CDR2 SVGAGI. The CDR3 runs 15 residues. Trimming took 6 bases from V and 4 from J; bases not matched to a gene: 7. The CDR3 DNA is TGTGCCAGCAGGTCGCGGGACAGGGTAAATCAGCCCCAGCATTTT. Its protein product is CASRSRDRVNQPQHF.

The chain recombines TRBV27 with TRBJ2-2; 9 bases fit TRBD2. The trim removed 2 bases at V and 7 bases at J, leaving 5 bases unmatched. Per the germline V gene, CDR1 is MNHEY and CDR2 is SMNVEV (reference sequence). The CDR3 has 15 residues. The CDR3 DNA follows: TGTGCCAGCAGTTTACGCGGGGGGGAAATCGGGGAGCTGTTTTTT. It translates to CASSLRGGEIGELFF.

The chain carries TRBV6-5 and TRBJ1-4; 10 bases are a match to TRBD1. Germline V lookup: CDR1 MNHEY, CDR2 SVGAGI. This CDR3 contains 15 residues. V lost 8 bases and J lost 4; bases outside the gene matches: 7. The CDR3 loop is CASGLGQGGNEKLFF. In DNA, the CDR3 is TGTGCCAGCGGTTTAGGACAGGGGGGTAATGAAAAACTGTTTTTT.

The V gene is TRBV11-3, the J gene TRBJ2-3; 11 bases map to TRBD2. Trimming took 1 base from V and 0 from J; bases not matched to a gene: 6. CDR1 is SGHNT and CDR2 is YENEEA in the germline V gene. This CDR3 spans 18 amino acids. This chain's CDR3 is CASSLGELAGGSTDTQYF. The CDR3 coding sequence is TGTGCCAGCAGCTTAGGGGAGCTAGCGGGAGGAAGCACAGATACGCAGTATTTT.

V usage is TRBV3-1 (or the pseudogene TRBV3-2) and J usage is TRBJ2-5; TRBD1 matches at 7 bases. CDR1 and CDR2 (germline): LGHDT, YNNKEL (reference sequence). The CDR3 totals 14 residues. J was trimmed by 8 bases and V by 0 bases; bases with no gene match: 6. Here the CDR3 DNA reads TGTGCCAGCAGCCAAGATGACAGGGACGACACCCAGTACTTC. This sequence encodes CASSQDDRDDTQYF.

This chain links TRBV4-2 with TRBJ2-3, with a weak D call TRBD1 (8 bases). V lost 4 bases and J 5 bases, leaving 25 bases between the germline ends. CDR1 LGHNA and CDR2 YNFKEQ come from the germline V gene. This CDR3 comprises 18 residues. The CDR3 protein is CASSPRGGGQGAQDTQYF. The CDR3 DNA follows: TGTGCCAGCAGCCCAAGAGGGGGGGGGCAGGGGGCGCAAGATACGCAGTATTTT.

In its sample, this clone was seen a few times. The V call is TRBV6-6, the J call TRBJ1-6; a possible D gene is TRBD1 (5 bases). Germline V gives CDR1 MNHNY, CDR2 SVGAGI (reference sequence). The CDR3 covers 17 residues. With 5 bases removed from V and 6 bases from J, the gap between germline ends came to 20 bases. Here the CDR3 DNA reads TGTGCCAGCAGTCCTACAGCATCCCTGGGGGGTAATTCACCCCTCCACTTT. Translating it yields CASSPTASLGGNSPLHF.

This clone was seen a single time. The chain is built from TRBV24-1 and TRBJ2-1, with TRBD2 matching over 8 bases. Germline CDR1 and CDR2: KGHDR and SFDVKD. CDR3 length equals 14 residues. Losses at the gene ends were 4 bases for V and 12 bases for J; bases not matched to a gene: 10. In DNA, the CDR3 is TGTGCCACCAGTGACACCATGACTAGCGAGAGGCAGTTCTTC. Protein: CATSDTMTSERQFF.

Written as DNA, the CDR3 is TGTGCCAGCAGGCTCTCCGGGACAGTAGAACCGAACACTGAAGCTTTCTTT. This codes for CASRLSGTVEPNTEAFF. V usage is TRBV13 and J usage is TRBJ1-1, with 7 bases lining up with TRBD1. The germline CDR1 and CDR2 sequences are PRHDT and FYEKMQ (reference sequence). CDR3 length: 17 residues. With V trimmed by 6 bases and J by 1 base, 14 bases remained unmatched.

V is TRBV27 and J is TRBJ2-7; 9 bases are a match to TRBD1. V lost 5 bases, J lost 4 bases, and 12 bases stayed unmatched. Germline V gene sequence: CDR1 MNHEY, CDR2 SMNVEV (reference sequence). The CDR3 spans 16 residues. CDR3 sequence: CASSHLTGGRPYEQYF. The CDR3 region has the DNA TGTGCCAGCAGTCACCTGACAGGGGGACGCCCTTACGAGCAGTACTTC.